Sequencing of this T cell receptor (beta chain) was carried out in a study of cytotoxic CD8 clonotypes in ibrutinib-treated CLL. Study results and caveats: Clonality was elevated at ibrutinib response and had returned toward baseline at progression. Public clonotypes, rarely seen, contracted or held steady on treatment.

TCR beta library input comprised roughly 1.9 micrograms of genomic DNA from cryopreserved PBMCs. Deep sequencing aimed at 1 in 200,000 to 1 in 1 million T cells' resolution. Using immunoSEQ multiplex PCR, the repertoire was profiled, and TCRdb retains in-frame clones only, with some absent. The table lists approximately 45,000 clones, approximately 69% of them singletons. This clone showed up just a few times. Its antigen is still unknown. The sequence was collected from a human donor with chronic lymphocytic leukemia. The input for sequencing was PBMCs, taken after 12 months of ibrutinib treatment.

The CDR3 region is CASSETGTDTQYF. The DNA for the CDR3 is TGCGCCAGCAGCGAAACAGGGACAGATACGCAGTATTTT. This chain connects TRBV5-1 to TRBJ2-3; TRBD1 might be the D (6 bases). This CDR3 comprises 13 residues. Trimming pared 4 bases from V and 3 bases from J, leaving 9 bases between. Germline lookup yields CDR1 SGHRS and CDR2 YFSETQ.